This T cell receptor (beta chain) is drawn from a study of blood T cell repertoires in COVID-19. At the level of the study: Samples taken during acute and convalescent COVID-19 were collected in the United States, Italy and Spain. PBMCs, B-cell-depleted T cells, or T cells provided the cDNA or gDNA that made up the material.

This CDR3 contains 20 residues. V dropped 1 base and J dropped 6 bases, with 31 bases sitting between them. Germline V gene lookup returns CDR1 SGHNT and CDR2 YYREEE (reference sequence). The authors' processing: Amplification from reference gene primers served as the basis for estimated nucleated cell counts. The repertoire was sequenced with immunoSEQ multiplex PCR; TCRdb's copy has only in-frame clones and lacks some. The V and J calls and clone size come from that table; D and trimming were worked out from the DNA. The sample carries more than 95,000 clones, roughly 91% recorded once. Sequencing input: peripheral blood. This sequence joins TRBV5-4 and TRBJ1-2; no clear D gene. This sequence was found in a human donor in a cohort sampled during active COVID-19. CDR3 in DNA: TGTGCCAGCAGCTTGTCCCCCCCCGGCCCGCTGACTAAAATATTTGATGGCTACACCTTC. Its translation: CASSLSPPGPLTKIFDGYTF.